These T cell receptor beta chains were read from a single sample in a study of OX40 agonist ivuxolimab in advanced cancers. The method was immunoSEQ multiplex PCR; TCRdb's version includes in-frame clones alone and lacks a portion of them. The table shows about 26,000 clones, with about 85% occurring only once. The sequenced sample was CD4+ or CD8+ T cells sorted from blood, obtained in a trial of the OX40 agonist ivuxolimab. Receptors originate from an adult with an advanced solid tumor such as melanoma, head and neck, liver or kidney cancer. The CDR3 runs from the conserved cysteine through the conserved F or W. The order of the fields is V gene, D gene, J gene, clone size, CDR3 DNA, CDR3 protein. The D gene is left open where the match is weak. Some rows mark clone size as missing; the rest say once, few, many or name a class of expanded clone.

TRBV9	.	TRBJ2-1	few	TGTGCCAGCAGCCCAGGGGGCGCGGGAGATGAGCAGTTCTTC	CASSPGGAGDEQFF
TRBV19	.	TRBJ2-1	.	TGTGCCAGTAGTACCGCCTCCTACAATGAGCAGTTCTTC	CASSTASYNEQFF
TRBV10-3	.	TRBJ2-7	few	TGTGCCATCAGTGATCGGGAGTCGGTACGGGAGCAGTACTTC	CAISDRESVREQYF
TRBV6-1	TRBD1	TRBJ2-3	.	TGTGCCAGCAGTGAATGGTACAGGGGGCAAAACACAGATACGCAGTATTTT	CASSEWYRGQNTDTQYF
TRBV27	TRBD1	TRBJ2-7	few	TGTGCCAGCAGTTTACTCCCTGACAGGGTCTTCGAGCAGTACTTC	CASSLLPDRVFEQYF
TRBV9	.	TRBJ1-4	.	TGTGCCAGCAGCGTAGATTGGGTAGCAGATGAAAAACTGTTTTTT	CASSVDWVADEKLFF
TRBV11-2	.	TRBJ2-2	.	TGTGCCAGCAGCCGCAGGGGGAACACCGGGGAGCTGTTTTTT	CASSRRGNTGELFF
TRBV21-1	.	TRBJ2-5	.	TGTGCCAGCAGCAAAAGGGACCTTTTGGGGGAGACCCAGTACTTC	CASSKRDLLGETQYF
TRBV6-4	TRBD1	TRBJ2-3	once	TGTGCCAGCAGAAGAACCGGGACAGAAGTCACAGATACGCAGTATTTT	CASRRTGTEVTDTQYF
TRBV9	.	TRBJ2-2	.	TGTGCCAGCAGCGTAGCGGAGGATTCCCGCACCGGGGAGCTGTTTTTT	CASSVAEDSRTGELFF
TRBV29-1	.	TRBJ2-1	.	TGCAGCGTTGTTGGGTTGAGTCGGGGGGCGTCCTACAATGAGCAGTTCTTC	CSVVGLSRGASYNEQFF
TRBV4-1	.	TRBJ1-4	.	TGCGCCAGCAGCCCTCCCTATGGCTTCCTGTTTTTT	CASSPPYGFLFF
TRBV7-2	TRBD2	TRBJ2-1	.	TGTGCCAGCCGACTAGCGGGATACAATGAGCAGTTCTTC	CASRLAGYNEQFF
TRBV7-8	.	TRBJ1-4	.	TGTGCCAGCAGCGCCCGACGGGTTAATGAAAAACTGTTTTTT	CASSARRVNEKLFF
TRBV6-1	.	TRBJ2-7	.	TGTGCCAGCAGGGAGAGAAGCTACGAGCAGTACTTC	CASRERSYEQYF
TRBV2	.	TRBJ2-1	.	TGTGCCAGCAGCCGAACGACTAGTTCCTACAATGAGCAGTTCTTC	CASSRTTSSYNEQFF
TRBV7-8	TRBD1	TRBJ2-5	.	TGTGCCAGCAGCTACCTGGGACAGACTCAAGAGACCCAGTACTTC	CASSYLGQTQETQYF
TRBV27	.	TRBJ2-7	.	TGTGCCAGCAGTTTAGGGGACGGATCCTACGAGCAGTACTTC	CASSLGDGSYEQYF
TRBV28	.	TRBJ1-5	.	TGTGCCAGCAGTTTAGGAGAAAGCAATCAGCCCCAGCATTTT	CASSLGESNQPQHF
TRBV9	.	TRBJ2-2	.	TGTGCCAGCAGCCCCGGTTCGAACACCGGGGAGCTGTTTTTT	CASSPGSNTGELFF
TRBV7-9	.	TRBJ2-5	.	TGTGCCAGCAGACAGAACCAAGAGACCCAGTACTTC	CASRQNQETQYF
TRBV4-2	TRBD1	TRBJ1-6	few	TGTGCCAGCAGCCAGGATACAGGGGGCTTGTATAATTCACCCCTCCACTTT	CASSQDTGGLYNSPLHF
TRBV27	TRBD2	TRBJ2-7	.	TGTGCCAGCAGTTTTAGACTAGCGGGAGCCGAGCAGTACTTC	CASSFRLAGAEQYF
TRBV30	.	TRBJ2-7	.	TGTGCCTGGAGTTCGGGCTACGAGCAGTACTTC	CAWSSGYEQYF
TRBV18	.	TRBJ2-7	medium-sized	TGTGCCAGCTCACCAGGGGGGTCCTACGAGCAGTACTTC	CASSPGGSYEQYF
TRBV9	.	TRBJ1-1	.	TGTGCCAGCAGCGTAGTGGGGGGCACCAACACTGAAGCTTTCTTT	CASSVVGGTNTEAFF
TRBV11-3	.	TRBJ1-1	.	TGTGCCAGCAGCTCCGGGGGCACTGAAGCTTTCTTT	CASSSGGTEAFF
TRBV28	.	TRBJ1-1	.	TGTGCCAGCAGCCGCGCAGGGGATGAGAACACTGAAGCTTTCTTT	CASSRAGDENTEAFF
TRBV29-1	.	TRBJ2-1	.	TGCAGCGTTGACGGATCAAGCTCCTACAATGAGCAGTTCTTC	CSVDGSSSYNEQFF
TRBV9	.	TRBJ2-3	once	TGTGCCAGCAGCGTAGATGTTTTCACAGATACGCAGTATTTT	CASSVDVFTDTQYF
TRBV4-1	.	TRBJ2-7	.	TGCGCCAGCAGCCAAGATTATCGCGGGTACGAGCAGTACTTC	CASSQDYRGYEQYF
TRBV7-9	TRBD2	TRBJ2-1	.	TGTGCCAGCAGCTTAGAGCGGGAAGAGCAGTTCTTC	CASSLEREEQFF
TRBV29-1	.	TRBJ2-1	once	TGCAGCGTTGAAGAGCGAGGGACCGGCGCCGATGAGCAGTTCTTC	CSVEERGTGADEQFF
TRBV9	.	TRBJ1-2	.	TGTGCCAGCAGCGTAGGGGGCGTCTATGGCTACACCTTC	CASSVGGVYGYTF
TRBV6-6	.	TRBJ1-2	.	TGTGCCAGCAGTTACTCGTCTTCAGGGTGGGCAGAAGGCTACACCTTC	CASSYSSSGWAEGYTF
TRBV28	TRBD1	TRBJ1-1	.	TGTGCCAGCAGCGGAGACAGGGGTAGCGCTGAAGCTTTCTTT	CASSGDRGSAEAFF
TRBV5-6	.	TRBJ1-6	.	TGTGCCAGCAGCCTCTTTGCGTGGAACAATTCACCCCTCCACTTT	CASSLFAWNNSPLHF
TRBV7-2	TRBD1	TRBJ1-5	few	TGTGCCAGCGCTAGACAGGGAAGTTTTCAGCCCCAGCATTTT	CASARQGSFQPQHF
TRBV7-3	.	TRBJ2-2	.	TGTGCCAGCAGCCGTTACCCGAACACCGGGGAGCTGTTTTTT	CASSRYPNTGELFF
TRBV9	.	TRBJ2-3	.	TGTGCCAGCAGCCCACAGGCCCGGGGCACAGATACGCAGTATTTT	CASSPQARGTDTQYF
TRBV7-3	.	TRBJ2-1	.	TGTGCCAGCAGCTTAGCGCCAGCGGACTACAATGAGCAGTTCTTC	CASSLAPADYNEQFF
TRBV2	.	TRBJ2-2	.	TGTGCCAGCGGGGATCGGAAGAACACCGGGGAGCTGCTTTTT	CASGDRKNTGELLF
TRBV9	.	TRBJ2-1	once	TGTGCCAGCAGCGTAGACCGGGGTCGCGTTTGGGATGAGCAGTTCTTC	CASSVDRGRVWDEQFF
TRBV13	.	TRBJ1-5	.	TGTGCCAGCAGCTCCGGAGGAGGGGGTGGTCAGCCCCAGCATTTT	CASSSGGGGGQPQHF
TRBV4-1	.	TRBJ1-1	.	TGCGCCAGCAGCCAAGGTGGCCCGGGACAATCAAACACTGAAGCTTTCTTT	CASSQGGPGQSNTEAFF
TRBV27	TRBD2	TRBJ2-1	.	TGTGCCAGCAGTCCTTTAGCGGGAGGGGGGAATGAGCAGTTCTTC	CASSPLAGGGNEQFF
TRBV6-5	TRBD2	TRBJ2-7	few	TGTGCCAGCAGGCAGCGGGGGCCCTACGAGCAGTACTTC	CASRQRGPYEQYF
TRBV27	.	TRBJ1-1	.	TGTGCCAGCAGTGAATGGCCTAACGGGGACACTGAAGCTTTCTTT	CASSEWPNGDTEAFF
TRBV7-3	.	TRBJ2-7	few	TGTGCCAGCAGCATAGGAGCAGGAAGCTCCTACGAGCAGTACTTC	CASSIGAGSSYEQYF
TRBV7-9	TRBD2	TRBJ2-1	.	TGTGCCAGCAGCTTACTAACTAGCGGGCTTTCCTACAATGAGCAGTTCTTC	CASSLLTSGLSYNEQFF
TRBV2	.	TRBJ1-5	.	TGTGCCAGCAGCCCCTCGGCCGGCAGCAATCAGCCCCAGCATTTT	CASSPSAGSNQPQHF
TRBV19	.	TRBJ2-7	few	TGTGCCAGTAGTAAATGGGTACACGCAATCCACGAGCAGTACTTC	CASSKWVHAIHEQYF
TRBV19	.	TRBJ2-7	.	TGTGCCAGTAGTATAGGGGCGGGATTCTACGAGCAGTACTTC	CASSIGAGFYEQYF